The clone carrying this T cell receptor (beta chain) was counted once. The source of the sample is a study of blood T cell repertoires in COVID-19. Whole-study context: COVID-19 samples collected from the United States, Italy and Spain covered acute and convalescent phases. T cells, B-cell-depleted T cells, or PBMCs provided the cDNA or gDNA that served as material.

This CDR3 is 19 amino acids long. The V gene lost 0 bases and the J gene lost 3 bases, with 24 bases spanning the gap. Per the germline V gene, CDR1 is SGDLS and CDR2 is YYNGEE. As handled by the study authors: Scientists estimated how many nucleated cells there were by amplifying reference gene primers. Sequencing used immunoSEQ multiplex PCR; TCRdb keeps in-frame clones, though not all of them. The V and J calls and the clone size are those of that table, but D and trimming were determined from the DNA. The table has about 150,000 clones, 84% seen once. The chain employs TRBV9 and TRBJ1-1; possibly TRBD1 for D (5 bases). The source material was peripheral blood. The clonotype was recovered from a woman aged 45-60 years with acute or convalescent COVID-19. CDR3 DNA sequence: TGTGCCAGCAGCGTAGACATTTCCACGGGGGGAGGTGGGGACACTGAAGCTTTCTTT. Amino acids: CASSVDISTGGGGDTEAFF.